This passage covers 2 T cell receptor beta chains from one sample sequenced in a study of control samples from healthy donors and cancer patients. Clones were read by immunoSEQ multiplex PCR, and TCRdb kept only the in-frame ones, dropping some. The sample includes 75,000 to 95,000 clones, about 92% seen only once; the top ten take approximately 1.5%. Sequenced sample: blood. The source is a young woman in good health.

This chain uses TRBV4-1 with TRBJ2-1; TRBD2 is a possible D gene (5 bases). Germline loops: CDR1 MGHRA, CDR2 YSYEKL. The CDR3 consists of 18 residues. V was cut by 4 bases and J by 0 bases, with 19 bases left in between. CDR3 in amino acids: CASSPLDLIGSSYNEQFF. As DNA, the CDR3 is TGCGCCAGCAGCCCCCTCGATTTAATAGGGAGCTCCTACAATGAGCAGTTCTTC.

The rearrangement links TRBV6-5 to TRBJ2-3; D is uncertain. Trimming removed 2 bases at V and 2 bases at J, with 8 bases between. This CDR3 contains 14 residues. Per germline, CDR1 MNHEY and CDR2 SVGAGI. CDR3 coding DNA: TGTGCCAGCAGTTACGCAGACCTCACAGATACGCAGTATTTT. This sequence encodes CASSYADLTDTQYF.